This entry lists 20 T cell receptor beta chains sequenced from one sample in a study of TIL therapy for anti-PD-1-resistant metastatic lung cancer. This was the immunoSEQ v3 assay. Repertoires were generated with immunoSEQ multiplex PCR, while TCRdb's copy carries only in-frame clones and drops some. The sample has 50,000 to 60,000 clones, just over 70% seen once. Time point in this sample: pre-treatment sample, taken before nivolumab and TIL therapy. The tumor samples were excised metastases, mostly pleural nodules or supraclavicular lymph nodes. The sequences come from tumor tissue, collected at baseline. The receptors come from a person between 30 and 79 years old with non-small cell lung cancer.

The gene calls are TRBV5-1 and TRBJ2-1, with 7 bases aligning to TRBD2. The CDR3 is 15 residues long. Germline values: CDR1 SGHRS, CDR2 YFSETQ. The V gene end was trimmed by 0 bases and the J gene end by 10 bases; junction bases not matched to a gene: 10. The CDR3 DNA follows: TGCGCCAGCAGCTTGGAGCTAGCGGCCGTAGGGGAGCAGTTCTTC. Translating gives CASSLELAAVGEQFF.

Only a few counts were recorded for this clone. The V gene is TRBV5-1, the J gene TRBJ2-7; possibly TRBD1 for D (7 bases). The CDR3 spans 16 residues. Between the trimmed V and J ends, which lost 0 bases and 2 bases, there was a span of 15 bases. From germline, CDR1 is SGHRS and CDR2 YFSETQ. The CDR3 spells CASSLGIQGGAYEQYF. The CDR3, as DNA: TGCGCCAGCAGCTTGGGAATCCAGGGGGGTGCCTACGAGCAGTACTTC.

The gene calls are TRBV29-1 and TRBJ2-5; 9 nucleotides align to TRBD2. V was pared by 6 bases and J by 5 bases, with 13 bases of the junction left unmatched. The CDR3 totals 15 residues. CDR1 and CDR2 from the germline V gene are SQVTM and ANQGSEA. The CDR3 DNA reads TGCAGCGTACTACGGAGTGGACTAGCGTACGAGACCCAGTACTTC. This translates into CSVLRSGLAYETQYF.

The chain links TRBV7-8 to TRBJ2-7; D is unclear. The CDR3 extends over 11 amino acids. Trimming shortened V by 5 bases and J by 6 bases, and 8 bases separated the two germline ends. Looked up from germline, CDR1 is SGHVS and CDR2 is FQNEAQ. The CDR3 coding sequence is TGTGCCAGCAGCCAAATGGTCGAGCAGTACTTC. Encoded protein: CASSQMVEQYF.

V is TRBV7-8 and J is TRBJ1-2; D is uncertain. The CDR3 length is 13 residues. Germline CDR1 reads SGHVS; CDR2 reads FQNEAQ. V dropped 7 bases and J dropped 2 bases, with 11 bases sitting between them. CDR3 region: CASTVAINYGYTF. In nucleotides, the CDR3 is TGTGCCAGCACCGTGGCCATCAACTATGGCTACACCTTC.

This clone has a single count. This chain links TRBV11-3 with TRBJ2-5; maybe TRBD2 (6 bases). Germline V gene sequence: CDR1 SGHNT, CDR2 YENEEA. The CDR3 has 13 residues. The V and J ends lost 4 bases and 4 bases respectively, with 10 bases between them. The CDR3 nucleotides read TGTGCCAGCAGCTCTCGACTAGGAGAGACCCAGTACTTC. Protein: CASSSRLGETQYF.

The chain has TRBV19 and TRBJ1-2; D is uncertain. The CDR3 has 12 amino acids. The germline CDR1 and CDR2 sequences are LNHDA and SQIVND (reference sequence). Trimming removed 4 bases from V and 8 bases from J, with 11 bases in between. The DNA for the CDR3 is TGTGCCAGTAGTAGCTCAAGTGGCGGCTACACCTTC. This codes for CASSSSSGGYTF.

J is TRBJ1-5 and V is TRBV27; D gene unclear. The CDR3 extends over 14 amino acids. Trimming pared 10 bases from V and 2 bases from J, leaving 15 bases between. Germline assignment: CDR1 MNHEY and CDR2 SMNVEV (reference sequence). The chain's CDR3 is CATLIWCCNQPQHF. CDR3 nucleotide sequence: TGTGCCACCCTCATCTGGTGTTGCAATCAGCCCCAGCATTTT.

Written as DNA, the CDR3 is TGCAGCGTTGCCTCATGGGAGGGGTCTGGAAACACCATATATTTT. Translation: CSVASWEGSGNTIYF. The chain uses TRBV29-1 and TRBJ1-3, with a tentative D call TRBD1 (5 bases). V lost 4 bases to trimming and J lost 1 base, with 14 bases between them. Germline values: CDR1 SQVTM, CDR2 ANQGSEA. This CDR3 is 15 amino acids long.

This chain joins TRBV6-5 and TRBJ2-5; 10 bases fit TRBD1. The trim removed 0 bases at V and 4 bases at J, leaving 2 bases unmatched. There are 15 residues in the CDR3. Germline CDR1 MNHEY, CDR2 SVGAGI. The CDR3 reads CASSYSTGGAETQYF. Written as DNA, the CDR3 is TGTGCCAGCAGTTACTCGACAGGGGGCGCAGAGACCCAGTACTTC.

The CDR3 coding sequence is TGTGCCAGCAGCTCTTCAGGGGCACAAGAGACCCAGTACTTC. Protein product: CASSSSGAQETQYF. The chain combines TRBV7-6 with TRBJ2-5; possible D gene TRBD1, 6 bases. This CDR3 is built from 14 residues. CDR1 is SGHVS and CDR2 is FNYEAQ in the germline V gene. The V end was cut by 4 bases, the J end by 2 bases, with 11 bases between.

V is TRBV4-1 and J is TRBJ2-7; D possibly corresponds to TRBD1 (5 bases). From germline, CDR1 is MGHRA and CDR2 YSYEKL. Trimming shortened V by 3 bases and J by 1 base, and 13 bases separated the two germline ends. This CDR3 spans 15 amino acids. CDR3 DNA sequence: TGCGCCAGCAGCCACCAAGGGGTGGGGTCCTACGAGCAGTACTTC. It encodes CASSHQGVGSYEQYF.

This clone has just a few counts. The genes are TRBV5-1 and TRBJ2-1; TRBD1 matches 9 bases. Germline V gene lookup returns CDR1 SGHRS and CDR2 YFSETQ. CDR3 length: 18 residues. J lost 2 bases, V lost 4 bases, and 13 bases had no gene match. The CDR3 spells CASSSTPGTGRAYNEQFF. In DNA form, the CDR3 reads TGCGCCAGCAGCAGCACCCCCGGGACAGGGCGAGCCTACAATGAGCAGTTCTTC.

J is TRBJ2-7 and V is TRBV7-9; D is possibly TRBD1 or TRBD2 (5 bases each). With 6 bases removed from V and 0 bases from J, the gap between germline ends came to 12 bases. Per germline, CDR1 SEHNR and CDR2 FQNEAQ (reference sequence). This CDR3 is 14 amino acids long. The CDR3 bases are TGTGCCAGCAGTGGGACCGACCACTCCTACGAGCAGTACTTC. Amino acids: CASSGTDHSYEQYF.

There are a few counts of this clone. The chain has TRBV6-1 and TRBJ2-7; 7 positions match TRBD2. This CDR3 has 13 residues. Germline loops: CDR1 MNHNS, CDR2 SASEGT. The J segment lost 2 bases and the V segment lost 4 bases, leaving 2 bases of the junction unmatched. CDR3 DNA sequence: TGTGCCAGCAGTGGGGAGGGAACCTACGAGCAGTACTTC. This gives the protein CASSGEGTYEQYF.

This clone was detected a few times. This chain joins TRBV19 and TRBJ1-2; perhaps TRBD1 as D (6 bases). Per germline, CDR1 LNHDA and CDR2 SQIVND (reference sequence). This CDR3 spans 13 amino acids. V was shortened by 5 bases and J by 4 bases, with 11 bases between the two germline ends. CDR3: CASSAGQLYGYTF. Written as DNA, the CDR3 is TGTGCCAGTAGTGCCGGACAGCTCTATGGCTACACCTTC. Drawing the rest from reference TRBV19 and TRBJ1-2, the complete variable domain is DGGITQSPKYLFRKEGQNVTLSCEQNLNHDAMYWYRQDPGQGLRLIYYSQIVNDFQKGDIAEGYSVSREKKESFPLTVTSAQKNPTAFYLCASSAGQLYGYTFGSGTRLTVV.

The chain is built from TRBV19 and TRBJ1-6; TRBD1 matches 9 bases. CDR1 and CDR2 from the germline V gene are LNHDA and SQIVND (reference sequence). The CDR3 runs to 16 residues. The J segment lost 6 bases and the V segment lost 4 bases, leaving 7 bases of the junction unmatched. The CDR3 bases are TGTGCCAGTAGTAGCACGACAGGGGGTTCTAATTCACCCCTCCACTTT. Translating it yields CASSSTTGGSNSPLHF.

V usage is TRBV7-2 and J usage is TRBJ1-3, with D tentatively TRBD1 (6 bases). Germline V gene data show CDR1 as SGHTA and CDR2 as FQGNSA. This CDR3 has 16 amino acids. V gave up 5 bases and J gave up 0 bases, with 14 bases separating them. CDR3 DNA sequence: TGTGCCAGCAGCGAAGATGGACAGTTCTCTGGAAACACCATATATTTT. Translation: CASSEDGQFSGNTIYF.

CDR3 sequence reads: CASSLGLGTTTGELFF. The CDR3 DNA reads TGTGCCAGCAGTCTCGGACTAGGAACTACTACCGGGGAGCTGTTTTTT. The chain links TRBV28 to TRBJ2-2; 7 bases match TRBD2. Trimming at V came to 5 bases and at J to 5 bases, leaving 11 bases not matched to a gene. This CDR3 comprises 16 residues. Germline assignment: CDR1 MDHEN and CDR2 SYDVKM.

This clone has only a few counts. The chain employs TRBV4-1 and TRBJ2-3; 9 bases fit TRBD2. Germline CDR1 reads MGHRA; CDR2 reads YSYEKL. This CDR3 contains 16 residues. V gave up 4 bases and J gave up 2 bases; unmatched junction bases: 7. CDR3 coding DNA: TGCGCCAGCAGCCCCCTAGCGGGGATTCTCACAGATACGCAGTATTTT. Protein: CASSPLAGILTDTQYF.